One and the same sample provided the 25 T cell receptor beta chains below, sequenced in a study of shared clonotypes between healthy human individuals (TCRdb year 2020). The library was built by means of the immunoSEQ multiplex PCR assay. TCRdb's version of the immuneACCESS table is confined to in-frame rearrangements and falls short of the full clone set. An unresolved V gene accounts for under half of the shortfall where checked; the remainder is of unknown origin. Recorded for this sample are 2 million to 2.5 million clones; roughly 90% of them occurred a single time. 0.37% of the sample is held by the ten biggest clonotypes. Sequenced input: naive CD4+ T cells from PBMCs. Read against the paper, the sample's cell subset or site label means: CD45RA+ positively selected. Receptor source: a man aged 18 to 30 in good health. Some clones in this sample may be carry-over from other donors' samples.

The chain combines TRBV7-2 with TRBJ2-1; D uncertain. Trimming pared 1 base from V and 2 bases from J, leaving 9 bases between. CDR1 and CDR2 (germline): SGHTA, FQGNSA. The CDR3 extends over 15 amino acids. CDR3 nucleotide sequence: TGTGCCAGCAGCTTAGTAGTAGGGACCTACAATGAGCAGTTCTTC. It translates to CASSLVVGTYNEQFF.

This chain links TRBV7-3 with TRBJ2-1, with no clear D. Germline-derived CDR1 and CDR2 are SGHTA and FQGTGA. V shed 5 bases and J shed 4 bases, with 9 bases lying between them. The CDR3 is 13 amino acids. The CDR3 region has the DNA TGTGCCAGCAGCCAGGACGGTTACAATGAGCAGTTCTTC. Protein sequence: CASSQDGYNEQFF. Full variable domain (missing parts from reference TRBV7-3 and TRBJ2-1): GAGVSQTPSNKVTEKGKYVELRCDPISGHTALYWYRQSLGQGPEFLIYFQGTGAADDSGLPNDRFFAVRPEGSVSTLKIQRTERGDSAVYLCASSQDGYNEQFFGPGTRLTVL.

V and J are TRBV27 and TRBJ2-4, with D perhaps matching TRBD2 (6 bases). Trimming removed 6 bases at V and 3 bases at J, with 18 bases between. The CDR3 covers 16 residues. Germline V lookup: CDR1 MNHEY, CDR2 SMNVEV (reference sequence). CDR3 loop: CASSAWGVSGKNIQYF. The CDR3 coding sequence is TGTGCCAGCAGCGCTTGGGGGGTCTCCGGCAAAAACATTCAGTACTTC.

The V call is TRBV2, the J call TRBJ1-4; D ambiguous. Trimming stripped 7 bases from V and 8 bases from J, with 8 bases between. This CDR3 region has 11 residues. Germline CDR1 SNHLY, CDR2 FYNNEI. Here the CDR3 DNA reads TGTGCCAGCAAGTTCGAGGAAAAACTGTTTTTT. Translating gives CASKFEEKLFF.

This clone was recorded once. The chain uses TRBV28 and TRBJ2-7; D ambiguous. Germline CDR1 and CDR2: MDHEN and SYDVKM. The CDR3 covers 12 residues. The V end was cut by 6 bases, the J end by 6 bases, with 12 bases between. CDR3 sequence reads: CASSPVVREQYF. CDR3 in DNA: TGTGCCAGCAGCCCCGTAGTCCGCGAGCAGTACTTC.

The CDR3 sequence is CASSGGVGTANTGELFF. CDR3 DNA sequence: TGTGCCAGCAGCGGCGGAGTTGGCACAGCGAACACCGGGGAGCTGTTTTTT. This sequence joins TRBV11-3 and TRBJ2-2; D uncertain. The CDR3 sequence is 17 residues long. The ends were cut back, 5 bases at V and 0 bases at J, with 16 bases in the middle. The V gene's germline CDR1 is SGHNT and CDR2 YENEEA. The whole variable domain, filled in from reference TRBV11-3 and TRBJ2-2, reads EAGVVQSPRYKIIEKKQPVAFWCNPISGHNTLYWYLQNLGQGPELLIRYENEEAVDDSQLPKDRFSAERLKGVDSTLKIQPAELGDSAVYLCASSGGVGTANTGELFFGEGSRLTVL.

The chain combines TRBV18 with TRBJ1-4; 8 bases align to TRBD1. Germline CDR1 is KGHSH and CDR2 is LQKENI. The trim removed 0 bases at V and 7 bases at J, leaving 4 bases unmatched. CDR3 length equals 15 residues. CDR3 in DNA: TGTGCCAGCTCACCACCGCCCGGACAGGGTGAAAAACTGTTTTTT. Amino acid sequence: CASSPPPGQGEKLFF.

This clone was detected once. The V gene is TRBV7-2, the J gene TRBJ2-6; no definite D call. V lost 4 bases and J 0 bases, leaving 10 bases between the germline ends. The CDR3 covers 16 residues. Germline V gene data show CDR1 as SGHTA and CDR2 as FQGNSA. CDR3 residues: CASSSLASSGANVLTF. The CDR3 DNA is TGTGCCAGCAGCTCCTTAGCCAGCTCTGGGGCCAACGTCCTGACTTTC.

V and J are TRBV11-1 and TRBJ2-3; D is possibly TRBD2 (8 bases). V was cut by 5 bases and J by 6 bases, with 18 bases left in between. CDR3 length equals 15 residues. Germline lookup yields CDR1 SGHAT and CDR2 FQDESV (reference sequence). For the CDR3, the DNA is TGTGCCAGCAGCCCCCGGATAGCGGGACAGGATACGCAGTATTTT. This translates into CASSPRIAGQDTQYF.

The rearrangement links TRBV30 to TRBJ2-2; tentative D call: TRBD1 (5 bases). Germline V gene sequence: CDR1 GTSNPN, CDR2 SVGIG (reference sequence). The CDR3 runs 14 residues. Trimming took off 4 bases at V and 3 bases at J, with 12 bases between the two ends. The chain's CDR3 is CAWKTDRYTGELFF. The CDR3 DNA sequence: TGTGCCTGGAAAACAGACAGATACACCGGGGAGCTGTTTTTT.

The J gene is TRBJ2-2, the V gene TRBV6-1, with 11 nucleotides matching TRBD2. V lost 4 bases, J lost 4 bases, and 5 bases stayed unmatched. The CDR3 runs to 16 residues. Looked up from germline, CDR1 is MNHNS and CDR2 is SASEGT. The CDR3: CASSATSGSVTGELFF. CDR3 DNA: TGTGCCAGCAGTGCTACTAGCGGGAGCGTCACCGGGGAGCTGTTTTTT.

A word on this clone: The same CDR3 can be traced to other DNA sequences in this sample. This chain links TRBV18 with TRBJ1-2; tentatively, D is TRBD1 (6 bases). The CDR3 loop spans 15 amino acids. Trimming took off 2 bases at V and 2 bases at J, with 12 bases between the two ends. Germline V gives CDR1 KGHSH, CDR2 LQKENI. CDR3 amino acids: CASSPSPDRNYGYTF. The CDR3 DNA follows: TGTGCCAGCTCACCATCTCCGGACAGAAACTATGGCTACACCTTC.

This chain links TRBV27 with TRBJ2-5; 7 bases are shared with TRBD2. This CDR3 has 15 residues. The junction had 8 bases not matched to a gene; V was cut back by 6 bases and J by 1 base. Germline assignment: CDR1 MNHEY and CDR2 SMNVEV (reference sequence). The CDR3 is CASSRVGGPQETQYF. The CDR3 DNA is TGTGCCAGCAGCAGAGTGGGAGGGCCCCAAGAGACCCAGTACTTC.

The genes are TRBV9 and TRBJ2-2; weak D call: TRBD1 (6 bases). Germline lookup yields CDR1 SGDLS and CDR2 YYNGEE. Deletions cut 0 bases from V and 0 bases from J, with 12 bases between. The length of the CDR3 is 17 residues. CDR3 loop: CASSVANPGANTGELFF. The CDR3 coding sequence is TGTGCCAGCAGCGTAGCTAATCCAGGGGCGAACACCGGGGAGCTGTTTTTT.

The V gene is TRBV9, the J gene TRBJ2-3; TRBD1 aligns across 9 bases. With V trimmed by 4 bases and J by 5 bases, 5 bases remained unmatched. The CDR3 runs 14 residues. The germline V gene encodes CDR1 SGDLS and CDR2 YYNGEE. The CDR3 sequence: CASSYRDREDTQYF. CDR3 in DNA: TGTGCCAGCAGCTACCGGGACAGGGAAGATACGCAGTATTTT.

For this clone: Other DNA sequences in this specimen translate into the identical CDR3. This chain joins TRBV5-1 and TRBJ1-3; no clear D gene. The CDR3 has 13 amino acids. Trimming pared 5 bases from V and 1 base from J, leaving 7 bases between. Germline V lookup: CDR1 SGHRS, CDR2 YFSETQ. This CDR3 is CASRSGSGNTIYF. The DNA of the CDR3 is TGCGCCAGCAGGTCGGGGTCTGGAAACACCATATATTTT.

Worth noting for this clone: Within the sample, other DNA sequences also encode this same CDR3. V and J are TRBV20-1 and TRBJ2-3; D gene uncertain. Trimming left V 5 bases short and J 6 bases short, with 9 bases between. Germline V gene data show CDR1 as DFQATT and CDR2 as SNEGSKA (reference sequence). The CDR3 is 11 amino acids. The CDR3 region is CSALEVDTQYF. Written as DNA, the CDR3 is TGCAGTGCTCTCGAAGTGGATACGCAGTATTTT.

The chain carries TRBV7-2 and TRBJ1-2; D is possibly TRBD1 (6 bases). Per the germline V gene, CDR1 is SGHTA and CDR2 is FQGNSA. This CDR3 has 13 residues. V shed 5 bases and J shed 1 base, with 8 bases lying between them. This chain's CDR3 is CASSRTVNYGYTF. As DNA, the CDR3 is TGTGCCAGCAGCCGGACAGTTAACTATGGCTACACCTTC.

The V call is TRBV5-1, the J call TRBJ2-5, with D perhaps given as TRBD1 or TRBD2 (5 bases each). The CDR3 covers 13 residues. Trimming shortened V by 3 bases and J by 7 bases, and 13 bases separated the two germline ends. Germline values: CDR1 SGHRS, CDR2 YFSETQ. The CDR3 region has the DNA TGCGCCAGCAGCTCTGTGGGGGTGGGGACCCAGTACTTC. It codes for CASSSVGVGTQYF.

The chain uses TRBV27 and TRBJ2-7, with D possibly being TRBD2 (7 bases). The CDR3 has 15 amino acids. Trimming removed 5 bases at V and 5 bases at J, with 19 bases between. The germline V gene has CDR1 MNHEY and CDR2 SMNVEV (reference sequence). This CDR3 is CASSPALARGHEQYF. The CDR3 region has the DNA TGTGCCAGCAGTCCGGCACTAGCGCGGGGGCACGAGCAGTACTTC.

The chain is built from TRBV5-8 and TRBJ1-2; 9 bases are a match to TRBD1. The CDR3 is 16 residues long. The junction had 11 bases not matched to a gene; V was cut back by 0 bases and J by 8 bases. Germline values: CDR1 SGHTS, CDR2 YDEGEE. Here the CDR3 reads CASSLEHRGPAMGYTF. The CDR3 DNA reads as TGTGCCAGCAGCTTGGAGCACAGGGGGCCCGCGATGGGCTACACCTTC.

The chain employs TRBV4-1 and TRBJ2-3; unclear D gene. Germline V CDR1 and CDR2: MGHRA, YSYEKL. V gave up 4 bases and J gave up 1 base, with 9 bases separating them. This CDR3 has 14 residues. CDR3 loop: CASSRGSRTDTQYF. The CDR3 DNA sequence: TGCGCCAGCAGCCGGGGTTCTCGCACAGATACGCAGTATTTT.

V usage is TRBV19 and J usage is TRBJ1-1; 8 bases map to TRBD1. Germline V lookup: CDR1 LNHDA, CDR2 SQIVND (reference sequence). V was pared by 5 bases and J by 0 bases, with 11 bases of the junction left unmatched. The CDR3 totals 17 residues. This CDR3 is CASSHSIRQGMNTEAFF. The CDR3 DNA is TGTGCCAGTAGTCATTCCATACGACAGGGGATGAACACTGAAGCTTTCTTT.

The sample holds one count of this clone. CDR3 loop: CASSQRPETQYF. The DNA for the CDR3 is TGTGCCAGCAGCCAAAGACCAGAGACCCAGTACTTC. The chain is built from TRBV2 and TRBJ2-5; no firm D call. Deletions cut 6 bases from V and 4 bases from J, with 9 bases between. Germline values: CDR1 SNHLY, CDR2 FYNNEI. The CDR3 spans 12 residues.

This clone was counted once. This sequence joins TRBV5-1 and TRBJ1-2; D is ambiguous. The V and J ends lost 4 bases and 1 base respectively, with 20 bases between them. Germline V gene sequence: CDR1 SGHRS, CDR2 YFSETQ. The CDR3 extends over 17 amino acids. The CDR3 sequence is CASSAGRAVPYNYGYTF. In DNA, the CDR3 is TGCGCCAGCAGCGCCGGACGGGCGGTACCCTATAACTATGGCTACACCTTC.